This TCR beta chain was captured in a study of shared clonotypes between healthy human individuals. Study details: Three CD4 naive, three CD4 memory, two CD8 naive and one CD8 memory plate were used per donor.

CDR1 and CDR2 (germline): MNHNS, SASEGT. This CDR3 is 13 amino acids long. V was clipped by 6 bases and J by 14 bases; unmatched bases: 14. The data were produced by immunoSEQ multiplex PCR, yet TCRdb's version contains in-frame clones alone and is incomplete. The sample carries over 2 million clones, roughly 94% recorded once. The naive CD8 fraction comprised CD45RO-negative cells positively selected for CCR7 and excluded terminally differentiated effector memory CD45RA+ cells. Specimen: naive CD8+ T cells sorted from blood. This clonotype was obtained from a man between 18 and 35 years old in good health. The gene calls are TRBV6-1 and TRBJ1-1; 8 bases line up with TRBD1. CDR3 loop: CASSVGQGQHGFF. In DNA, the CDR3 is TGTGCCAGCAGCGTAGGACAGGGCCAACATGGGTTCTTT.